The 5 T cell receptor beta chains presented below share a single source sample, sequenced in a study of control samples from healthy donors and cancer patients. Assay used: immunoSEQ multiplex PCR; TCRdb lists only in-frame clones, some missing. The sample gives 21,000 or so clones, 75% to 90% of which show up once; more than 30% is in the top ten. The sample consisted of PBMCs. These receptor sequences come from a man aged 60 to 69 with head and neck cancer.

The rearrangement links TRBV9 to TRBJ2-5, with D maybe TRBD2 (6 bases). Trimming took 0 bases from V and 2 from J, leaving 17 bases between them. This CDR3 spans 17 amino acids. In germline, CDR1 is SGDLS, CDR2 YYNGEE. The CDR3: CASSVGEAGWVQETQYF. CDR3 coding DNA: TGTGCCAGCAGCGTAGGGGAAGCGGGCTGGGTACAAGAGACCCAGTACTTC.

This chain links TRBV11-2 with TRBJ2-3; 8 nucleotides line up with TRBD2. CDR1 SGHAT and CDR2 FQNNGV come from the germline V gene. The ends lost 1 base at V and 1 base at J; junction bases unmatched: 7. CDR3 length equals 17 residues. CDR3 coding DNA: TGTGCCAGCAGCTTAGCCGCTAGCGGGCTTCGCACAGATACGCAGTATTTT. Encoded protein: CASSLAASGLRTDTQYF.

The genes are TRBV5-8 and TRBJ1-5; the match to TRBD1 covers 10 bases. CDR1 and CDR2 from the germline V gene are SGHTS and YDEGEE. CDR3 length equals 15 residues. V shed 7 bases and J 3 bases; nucleotides not matched to a gene: 7. As DNA, the CDR3 is TGTGCCAGCCGACAGGACAGGGGGTTCAATCAGCCCCAGCATTTT. Protein sequence: CASRQDRGFNQPQHF.

The V and J genes are TRBV2 and TRBJ2-5; 7 bases match TRBD2. Per germline, CDR1 SNHLY and CDR2 FYNNEI. This CDR3 region has 13 residues. J gave up 5 bases and V 11 bases, and 11 bases lay outside the gene matches. The CDR3, as DNA: TGTGCCGTTCGCGGGAGTTATGGGGAGACCCAGTACTTC. Translated, it gives CAVRGSYGETQYF.

V usage is TRBV2 and J usage is TRBJ2-7; 7 bases are a match to TRBD1. After removal of 4 bases from V and 2 bases from J, the junction contained 5 bases not matched to a gene. The CDR3 consists of 14 residues. Per germline, CDR1 SNHLY and CDR2 FYNNEI. The CDR3 DNA follows: TGTGCCAGCAGTGGACAGGGCCTACCCTACGAGCAGTACTTC. This gives the protein CASSGQGLPYEQYF. Using reference TRBV2 and TRBJ2-7 for the parts outside the CDR3, the full variable domain is EPEVTQTPSHQVTQMGQEVILRCVPISNHLYFYWYRQILGQKVEFLVSFYNNEISEKSEIFDDQFSVERPDGSNFTLKIRSTKLEDSAMYFCASSGQGLPYEQYFGPGTRLTVT.